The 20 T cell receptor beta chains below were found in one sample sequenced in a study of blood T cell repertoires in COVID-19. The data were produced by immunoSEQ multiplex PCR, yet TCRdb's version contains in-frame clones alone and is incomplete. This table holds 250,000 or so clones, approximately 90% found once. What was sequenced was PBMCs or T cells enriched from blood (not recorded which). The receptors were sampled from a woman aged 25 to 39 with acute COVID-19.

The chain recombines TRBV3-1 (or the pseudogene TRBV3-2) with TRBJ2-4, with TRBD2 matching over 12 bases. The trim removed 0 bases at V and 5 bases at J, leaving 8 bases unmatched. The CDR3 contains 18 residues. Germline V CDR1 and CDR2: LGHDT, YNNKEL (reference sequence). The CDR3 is CASSQDQLAGGWENIQYF. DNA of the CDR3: TGTGCCAGCAGCCAAGATCAACTAGCGGGAGGATGGGAAAACATTCAGTACTTC.

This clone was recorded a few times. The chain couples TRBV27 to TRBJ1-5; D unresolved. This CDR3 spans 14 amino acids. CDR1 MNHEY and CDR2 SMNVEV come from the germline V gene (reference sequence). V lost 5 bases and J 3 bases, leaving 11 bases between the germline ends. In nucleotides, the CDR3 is TGTGCCAGCAGTCCGGGGATAGACAATCAGCCCCAGCATTTT. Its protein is CASSPGIDNQPQHF.

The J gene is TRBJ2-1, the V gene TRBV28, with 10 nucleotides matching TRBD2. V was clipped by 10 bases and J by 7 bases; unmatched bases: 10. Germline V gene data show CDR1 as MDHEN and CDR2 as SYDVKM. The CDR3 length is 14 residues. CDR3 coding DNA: TGTGCCACCGACCAGACTAGCGGGCGGAATGAGCAGTTCTTC. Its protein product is CATDQTSGRNEQFF.

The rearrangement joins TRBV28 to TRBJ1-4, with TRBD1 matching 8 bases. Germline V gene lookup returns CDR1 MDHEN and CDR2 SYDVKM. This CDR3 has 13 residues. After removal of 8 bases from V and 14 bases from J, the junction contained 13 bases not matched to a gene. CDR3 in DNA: TGTGCCAGCGACGACAGGGGCCTGAGTGAGCTGTTTTTT. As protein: CASDDRGLSELFF.

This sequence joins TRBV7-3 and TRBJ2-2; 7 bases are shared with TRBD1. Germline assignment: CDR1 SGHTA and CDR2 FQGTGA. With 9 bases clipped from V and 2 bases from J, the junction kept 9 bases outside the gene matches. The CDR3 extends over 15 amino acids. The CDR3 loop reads CASKLGTANTGELFF. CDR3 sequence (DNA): TGTGCCAGTAAACTCGGGACAGCAAACACCGGGGAGCTGTTTTTT.

The CDR3 nucleotides are TGTGCCAGCAGTGATGGACTAGCGGGAGGGCCCGGCGGGGAGCTGTTTTTT. Translation: CASSDGLAGGPGGELFF. The chain joins TRBV2 to TRBJ2-2, with 15 bases aligning to TRBD2. Trimming cost V 3 bases and J 7 bases; bases outside gene matches: 6. The length of the CDR3 is 17 residues. The germline gives CDR1 SNHLY, CDR2 FYNNEI. Full variable domain (missing parts from reference TRBV2 and TRBJ2-2): EPEVTQTPSHQVTQMGQEVILRCVPISNHLYFYWYRQILGQKVEFLVSFYNNEISEKSEIFDDQFSVERPDGSNFTLKIRSTKLEDSAMYFCASSDGLAGGPGGELFFGEGSRLTVL.

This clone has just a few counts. CDR3 coding DNA: TGTGCCAGTAGTATTGGGACAGCTAGCACAGATACGCAGTATTTT. Translated: CASSIGTASTDTQYF. This chain connects TRBV19 to TRBJ2-3; 7 bases map to TRBD1. The germline V gene has CDR1 LNHDA and CDR2 SQIVND (reference sequence). V shed 3 bases, J shed 0 bases, and the junction held 3 bases outside the gene matches. The CDR3 loop spans 15 amino acids. Supplemented by reference TRBV19 and TRBJ2-3, the full variable domain reads DGGITQSPKYLFRKEGQNVTLSCEQNLNHDAMYWYRQDPGQGLRLIYYSQIVNDFQKGDIAEGYSVSREKKESFPLTVTSAQKNPTAFYLCASSIGTASTDTQYFGPGTRLTVL.

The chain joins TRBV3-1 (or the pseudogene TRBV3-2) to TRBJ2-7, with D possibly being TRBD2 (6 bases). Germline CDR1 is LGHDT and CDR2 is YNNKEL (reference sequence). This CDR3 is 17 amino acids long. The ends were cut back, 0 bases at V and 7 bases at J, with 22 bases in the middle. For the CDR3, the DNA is TGTGCCAGCAGCCAAGAGGATCGGGGGACTGCGACCCAAGAGCAGTACTTC. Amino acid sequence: CASSQEDRGTATQEQYF.

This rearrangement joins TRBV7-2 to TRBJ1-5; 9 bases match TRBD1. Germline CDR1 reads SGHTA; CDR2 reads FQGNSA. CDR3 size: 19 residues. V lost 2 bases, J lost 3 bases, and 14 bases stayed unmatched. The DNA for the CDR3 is TGTGCCAGCAGCTTACGTTTAATCGACAGGGGGGGGATCAATCAGCCCCAGCATTTT. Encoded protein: CASSLRLIDRGGINQPQHF.

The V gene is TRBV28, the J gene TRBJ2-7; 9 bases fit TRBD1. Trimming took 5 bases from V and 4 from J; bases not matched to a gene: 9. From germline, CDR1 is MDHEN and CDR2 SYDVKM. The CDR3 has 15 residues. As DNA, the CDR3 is TGTGCCAGCAGTCTGCCGGGACAGGGAATGTACGAGCAGTACTTC. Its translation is CASSLPGQGMYEQYF. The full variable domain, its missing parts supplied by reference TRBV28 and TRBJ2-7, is DVKVTQSSRYLVKRTGEKVFLECVQDMDHENMFWYRQDPGLGLRLIYFSYDVKMKEKGDIPEGYSVSREKKERFSLILESASTNQTSMYLCASSLPGQGMYEQYFGPGTRLTVT.

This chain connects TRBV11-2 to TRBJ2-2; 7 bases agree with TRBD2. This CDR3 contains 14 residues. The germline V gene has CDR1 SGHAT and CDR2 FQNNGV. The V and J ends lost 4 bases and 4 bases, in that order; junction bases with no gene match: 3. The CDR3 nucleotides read TGTGCCAGCAGCTCGGGACTACCCACCGGGGAGCTGTTTTTT. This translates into CASSSGLPTGELFF.

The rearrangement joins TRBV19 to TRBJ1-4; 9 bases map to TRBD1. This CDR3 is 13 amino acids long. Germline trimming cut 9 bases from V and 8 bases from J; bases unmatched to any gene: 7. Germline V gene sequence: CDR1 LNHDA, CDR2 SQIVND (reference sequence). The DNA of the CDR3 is TGTGCCAGCACGGACAGGGGAAGCGAAAAACTGTTTTTT. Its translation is CASTDRGSEKLFF.

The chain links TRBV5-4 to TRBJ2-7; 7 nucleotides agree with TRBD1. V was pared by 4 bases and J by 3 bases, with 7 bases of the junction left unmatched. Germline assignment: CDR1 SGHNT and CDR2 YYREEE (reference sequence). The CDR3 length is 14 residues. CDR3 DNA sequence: TGTGCCAGCAGCCCTCGACAGGGTGTCTACGAGCAGTACTTC. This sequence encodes CASSPRQGVYEQYF.

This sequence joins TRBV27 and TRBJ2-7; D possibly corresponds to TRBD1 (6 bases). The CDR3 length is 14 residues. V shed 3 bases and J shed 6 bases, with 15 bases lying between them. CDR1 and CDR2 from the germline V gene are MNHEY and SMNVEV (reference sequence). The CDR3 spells CASSLGTGYSEQYF. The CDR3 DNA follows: TGTGCCAGCAGTTTGGGCACAGGGTACTCCGAGCAGTACTTC.

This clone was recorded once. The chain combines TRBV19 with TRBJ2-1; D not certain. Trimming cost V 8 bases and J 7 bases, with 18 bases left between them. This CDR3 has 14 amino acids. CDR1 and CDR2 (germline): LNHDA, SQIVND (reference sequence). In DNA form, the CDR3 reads TGTGCCAGTGACTCGACTGGAAATCGGAATGAGCAGTTCTTC. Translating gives CASDSTGNRNEQFF.

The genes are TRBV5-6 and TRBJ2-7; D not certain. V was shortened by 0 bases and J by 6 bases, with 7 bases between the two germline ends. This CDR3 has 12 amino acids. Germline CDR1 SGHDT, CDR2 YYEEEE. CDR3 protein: CASSLADSEQYF. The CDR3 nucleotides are TGTGCCAGCAGCTTGGCCGACTCCGAGCAGTACTTC.

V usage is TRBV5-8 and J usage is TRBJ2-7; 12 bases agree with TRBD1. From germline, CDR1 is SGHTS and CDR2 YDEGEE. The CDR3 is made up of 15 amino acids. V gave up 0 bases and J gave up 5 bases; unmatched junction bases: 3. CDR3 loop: CASSLVGTGGDEQYF. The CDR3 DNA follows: TGTGCCAGCAGCTTGGTTGGGACAGGGGGCGACGAGCAGTACTTC.

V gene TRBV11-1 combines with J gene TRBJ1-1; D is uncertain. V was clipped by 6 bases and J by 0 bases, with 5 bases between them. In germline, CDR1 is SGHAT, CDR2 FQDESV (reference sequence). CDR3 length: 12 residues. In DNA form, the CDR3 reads TGTGCCAGCAGACACATGAACACTGAAGCTTTCTTT. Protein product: CASRHMNTEAFF.

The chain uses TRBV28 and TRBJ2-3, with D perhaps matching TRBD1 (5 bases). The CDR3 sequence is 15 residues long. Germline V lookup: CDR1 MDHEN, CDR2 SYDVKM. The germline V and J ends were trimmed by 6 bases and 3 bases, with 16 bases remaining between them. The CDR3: CASSPAGAGTDTQYF. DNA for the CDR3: TGTGCCAGCAGCCCGGCTGGGGCTGGGACAGATACGCAGTATTTT.

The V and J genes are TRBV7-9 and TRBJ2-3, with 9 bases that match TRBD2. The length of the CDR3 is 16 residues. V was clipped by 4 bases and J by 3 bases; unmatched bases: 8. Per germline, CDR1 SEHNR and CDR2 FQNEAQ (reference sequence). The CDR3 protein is CASSSDRLADTDTQYF. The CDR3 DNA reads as TGTGCCAGCAGCTCCGACCGACTAGCGGATACAGATACGCAGTATTTT.